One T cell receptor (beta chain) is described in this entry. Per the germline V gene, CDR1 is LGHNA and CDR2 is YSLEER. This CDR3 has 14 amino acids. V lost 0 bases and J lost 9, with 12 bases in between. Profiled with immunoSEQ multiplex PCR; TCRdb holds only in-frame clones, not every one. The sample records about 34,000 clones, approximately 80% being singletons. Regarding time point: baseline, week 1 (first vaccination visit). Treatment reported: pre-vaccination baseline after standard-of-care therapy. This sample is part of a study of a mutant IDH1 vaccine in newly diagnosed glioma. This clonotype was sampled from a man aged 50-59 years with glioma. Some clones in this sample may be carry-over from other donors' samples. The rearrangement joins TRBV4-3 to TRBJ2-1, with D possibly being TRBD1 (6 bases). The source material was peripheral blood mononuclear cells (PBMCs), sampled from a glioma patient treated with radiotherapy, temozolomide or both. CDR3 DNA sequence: TGCGCCAGCAGCCAAGAGGGAACAGGGCGTGAGCAGTTCTTC. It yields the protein CASSQEGTGREQFF.